A selection of T cell receptor beta chains follows, all from one sample in a study of T-cell reconstitution after alpha-beta-depleted transplantation in children. TCRdb redid the calling of the PCR reads with MiXCR, one entry per CDR3 protein. The table has 700,000 to 950,000 distinct CDR3 sequences, approximately 15% seen once; the top ten hold approximately 4.5%. The material was PBMCs, mostly from graft donor cells, obtained 360 days after TCRalphabeta/CD19-depleted stem cell transplant. The receptors come from a male patient younger than 18 who had a stem cell transplant for acute lymphoblastic leukemia, so the T cells may come from the graft donor. CDR3s include the opening cysteine and the closing phenylalanine or tryptophan. Clone size is stated in some rows and not others, as once, few, many or a class when expanded.

CDR3 | size | J | V
CAISLSGAEQFF | NA | TRBJ2-1 | TRBV10-3
CASSLEGQRVSDTQYF | NA | TRBJ2-3 | TRBV7-9
CASSQLTARDTEAFF | few | TRBJ1-1 | TRBV4-1
CASSQSLGGQPQHF | NA | TRBJ1-5 | TRBV4-1
CSVVIPLQETQYF | NA | TRBJ2-5 | TRBV29-1
CSVDLAATSNNEQFF | NA | TRBJ2-1 | TRBV29-1
CASSRGLAGGWELFF | NA | TRBJ2-2 | TRBV12-3/TRBV12-4
CASSFLTSGSGATGELFF | few | TRBJ2-2 | TRBV5-1
CASSLLARLPYEQYF | once | TRBJ2-7 | TRBV13
CASSFVSGRASDTQYF | few | TRBJ2-3 | TRBV27
CASRASGTSGRSYEQYF | NA | TRBJ2-7 | TRBV19
CAISDLLYGYTF | NA | TRBJ1-2 | TRBV10-3
CSVEGHFKRPYEQYF | NA | TRBJ2-7 | TRBV29-1
CSALRDREETQYF | few | TRBJ2-5 | TRBV20-1
CASSYGGPQTEAFF | few | TRBJ1-1 | TRBV6-2/TRBV6-3
CASSLGKGAALHSNQPQHF | NA | TRBJ1-5 | TRBV2
CASSSRDRGKIYEQYF | many | TRBJ2-7 | TRBV21-1
CASSLKKGEGSYEQYF | NA | TRBJ2-7 | TRBV5-1
CSATNRGLVF | many | TRBJ2-7 | TRBV20-1
CSVETTGNEQYF | NA | TRBJ2-7 | TRBV29-1
CASSAGLAGETQYF | NA | TRBJ2-5 | TRBV5-1
CAISESGGGPRDTQYF | NA | TRBJ2-3 | TRBV10-3
CSAREDSLGEQYF | NA | TRBJ2-7 | TRBV20-1
CASSGAGGPFENEQFF | few | TRBJ2-1 | TRBV13
CASSYSRGARQPQHF | few | TRBJ1-5 | TRBV6-5
CAFSSLWVAGDSTDTQYF | NA | TRBJ2-3 | TRBV12-3/TRBV12-4
CASSLGHPGELFF | many | TRBJ2-2 | TRBV5-6
CSASDRDRNNSPLHF | NA | TRBJ1-6 | TRBV20-1
CASSARTRVYSNQPQHF | NA | TRBJ1-5 | TRBV2
CASSLVGKDYEQYF | NA | TRBJ2-7 | TRBV5-6
CSAGDGQGARDGYTF | NA | TRBJ1-2 | TRBV20-1
CASSEFSGETKNIQYF | NA | TRBJ2-4 | TRBV25-1
CASRAGAGLREQYF | NA | TRBJ2-7 | TRBV5-6
CASSHRTSGSTHEQFF | NA | TRBJ2-1 | TRBV12-3/TRBV12-4
CSARTSGRLETQYF | many | TRBJ2-5 | TRBV20-1
CASRAPGDSGNTIYF | few | TRBJ1-3 | TRBV7-9
CSVRAPNYGYTF | many | TRBJ1-2 | TRBV29-1
CASSFPDGGAYNEQFF | few | TRBJ2-1 | TRBV27